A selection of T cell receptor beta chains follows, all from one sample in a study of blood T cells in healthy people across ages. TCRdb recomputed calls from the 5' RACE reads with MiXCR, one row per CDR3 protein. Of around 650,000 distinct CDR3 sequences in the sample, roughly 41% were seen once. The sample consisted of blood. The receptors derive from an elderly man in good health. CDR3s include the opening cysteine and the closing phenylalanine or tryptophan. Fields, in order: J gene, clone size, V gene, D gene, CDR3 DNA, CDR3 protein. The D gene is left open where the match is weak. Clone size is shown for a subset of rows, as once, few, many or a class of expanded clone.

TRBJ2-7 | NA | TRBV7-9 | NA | TGTGCCAGCAGCTTAGCGATGAACTACGAGCAGTACTTC | CASSLAMNYEQYF
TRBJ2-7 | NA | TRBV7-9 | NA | TGTGCCAGCAGTCCCGGACTATTTTACGAGCAGTACTTC | CASSPGLFYEQYF
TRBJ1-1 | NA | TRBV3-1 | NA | TGTGCCAGCAGCCACCCTCGGGCGCAGGAGGCTTTCTTT | CASSHPRAQEAFF
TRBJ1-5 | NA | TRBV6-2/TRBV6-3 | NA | TGTGCCAGCAGTCTCCGGGACACAGATTTTAATCAGCCCCAGCATTTT | CASSLRDTDFNQPQHF
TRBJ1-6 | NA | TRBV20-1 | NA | TGCAGTGCTAGAGTTCAGACAGCAGGGAATTCACCCCTCCACTTT | CSARVQTAGNSPLHF
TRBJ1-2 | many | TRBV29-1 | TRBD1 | TGCAACACCTACAGGGGTGAATTACGTTACTACACCTTC | CNTYRGELRYYTF
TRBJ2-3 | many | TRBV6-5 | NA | TGTGCCAGCAGTTATCGGGGGGCAGGCACAGATACGCAGTATTTT | CASSYRGAGTDTQYF
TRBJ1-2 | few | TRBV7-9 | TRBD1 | TGTGCCAGCAGCCAGACAGGGCTTAATGGCTACACCTTC | CASSQTGLNGYTF
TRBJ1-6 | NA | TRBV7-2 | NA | TGTGCCAGCAGCTTAGTAGGGGCAGGGGTAAATTCACCCCTCCACTTT | CASSLVGAGVNSPLHF
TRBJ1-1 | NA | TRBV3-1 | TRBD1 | TGTGCCAGCAGCCCCAGGACAGGAGCGCGGAGAACTGAAGCTTTCTTT | CASSPRTGARRTEAFF
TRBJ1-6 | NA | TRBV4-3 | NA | TGCGCCAGCAGCCAAGAACCGGGGGGGCGTTCACCCCTCCACTTT | CASSQEPGGRSPLHF
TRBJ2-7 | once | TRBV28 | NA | TGTGCCAGCAGTTTTTTAGCGGCTTCCTACAATGAGCAGTACTTC | CASSFLAASYNEQYF
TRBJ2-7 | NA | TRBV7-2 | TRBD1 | TGTGCCAGCAGCCCCGGGACAGGGGAGCAGTACTTC | CASSPGTGEQYF
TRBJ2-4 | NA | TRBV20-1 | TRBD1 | TGCAGTGCTAGAGATGGTGGGGGACAGGGTTGGGTTCAGTACTTC | CSARDGGGQGWVQYF
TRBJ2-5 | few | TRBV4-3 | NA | TGCGCCAGCAGCCAAGTTGGGGATGAAGAGACCCAGTACTTC | CASSQVGDEETQYF
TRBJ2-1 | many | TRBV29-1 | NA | TGCAGCGCGGACAGAGGTGCCAATGAGCAGTTCTTC | CSADRGANEQFF
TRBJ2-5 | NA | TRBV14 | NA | TGTGCCAGCAGCCAAGGAGGGGTGACCCAGTACTTC | CASSQGGVTQYF
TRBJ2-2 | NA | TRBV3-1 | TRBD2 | TGTGCCAGCAGCCAAGATATTTTTAGCGGGAGCGGCACCGGGGAGCTGTTTTTT | CASSQDIFSGSGTGELFF
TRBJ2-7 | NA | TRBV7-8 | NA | TGTGCCAGCAGCCTAAGCGACAGGGGTAGTAGCGGGAGTATTGAGCAGTACTTC | CASSLSDRGSSGSIEQYF
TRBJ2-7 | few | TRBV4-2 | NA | TGTGCCAGCAGCCAAGTACAGGCCTCATCCTACGAGCAGTACTTC | CASSQVQASSYEQYF
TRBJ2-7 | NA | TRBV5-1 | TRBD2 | TGCGCCAGCAGCTTGCCCGGGACTAGCGGGGTAGGCGAGCAGTACTTC | CASSLPGTSGVGEQYF
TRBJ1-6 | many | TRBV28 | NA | TGTGCCAGCAGTTTTCGAAGGGGTTCTAATAATTCACCCCTCCACTTT | CASSFRRGSNNSPLHF
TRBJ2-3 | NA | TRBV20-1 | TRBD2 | TGCAGTGCTAGGGTGACTAGCGGGACGCCTTCGACAGATACGCAGTATTTT | CSARVTSGTPSTDTQYF
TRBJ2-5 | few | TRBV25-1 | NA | TGTGCCAGCAGGCCCTCCTGGACTGTGCAAGAGACCCAGTACTTC | CASRPSWTVQETQYF
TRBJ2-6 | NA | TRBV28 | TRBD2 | TGTGCCAGCGCTATTGCGGGGGTCTCTGGGGCCAACGTCCTGACTTTC | CASAIAGVSGANVLTF
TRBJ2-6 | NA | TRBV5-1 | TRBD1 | TGCGCCAGCAGCTTGTCCCCGAACTTAAGACAGGGTTCCCCCACTGGGGCCAACGTCCTGACTTTC | CASSLSPNLRQGSPTGANVLTF
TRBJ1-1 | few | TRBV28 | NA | TGTGCCAGCAGTTTATTACAGGGTGAAGCTTTCTTT | CASSLLQGEAFF
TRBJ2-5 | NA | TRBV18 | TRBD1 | TGTGCCAGCTCACCACCTCATCCGGGACAGGGTTTCCAAGAGACCCAGTACTTC | CASSPPHPGQGFQETQYF
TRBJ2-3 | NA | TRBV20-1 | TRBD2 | TGCAGTGCCAAGAGCGGGAACCTCGGCACAGATACGCAGTATTTT | CSAKSGNLGTDTQYF
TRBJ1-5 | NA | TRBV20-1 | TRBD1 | TGCAGTGCTAGAGGGGGACAGGGGGCCTTCAATCAGCCCCAGCATTTT | CSARGGQGAFNQPQHF
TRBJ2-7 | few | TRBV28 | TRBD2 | TGTGCCAGCAGCCCCGGGACCCCGAGGTCTAGCGGGAGTGTGAACGAGCAGTACTTC | CASSPGTPRSSGSVNEQYF
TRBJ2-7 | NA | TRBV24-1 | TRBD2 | TGTGCCACCAGTCGCAGTCGCGGGGGCGAGCAGTACTTC | CATSRSRGGEQYF
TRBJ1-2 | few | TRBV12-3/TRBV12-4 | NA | TGTGCCAGCAGTTGGGGCTCGACGTTCTATGGCTACACCTTC | CASSWGSTFYGYTF
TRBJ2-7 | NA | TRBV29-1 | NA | TGCAGCGACCTAACAGGTTCCTACGAGCAGTACTTC | CSDLTGSYEQYF
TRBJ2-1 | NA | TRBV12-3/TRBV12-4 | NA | TGTGCCAGCAAATCCCGAACAGGCCGGATAAGCAATGAGCAGTTCTTC | CASKSRTGRISNEQFF
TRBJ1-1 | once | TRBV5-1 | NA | TGCGCCAGCAGCTTTGCCCCAACTCCTGGGAACACTGAAGCTTTCTTT | CASSFAPTPGNTEAFF
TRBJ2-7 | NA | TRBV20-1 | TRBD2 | TGCAGTGCTAGAAAAGGTACTAGCGTACAGTCCTACGAGCAGTACTTC | CSARKGTSVQSYEQYF
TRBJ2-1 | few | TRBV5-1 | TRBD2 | TGCGCCAGCAGCTCCCCACTAGCGGGGAATGAGCAGTTCTTC | CASSSPLAGNEQFF
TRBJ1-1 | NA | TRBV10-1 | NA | TGCGCCAGCAGTCAGACAAGGATGAACACTGAAGCTTTCTTT | CASSQTRMNTEAFF
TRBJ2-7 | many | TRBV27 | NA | TGTGCCAGCAGCAGGAGGGCTAGCAAGCCCTACGAGCAGTACTTC | CASSRRASKPYEQYF
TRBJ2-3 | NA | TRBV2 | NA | TGTGCCTATAACACCCGTACAGATACGCAGTATTTT | CAYNTRTDTQYF
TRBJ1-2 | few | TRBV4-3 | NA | TGCGCCAGCAGCCAAGAGCGTAACAGTTATGGCTACACCTTC | CASSQERNSYGYTF
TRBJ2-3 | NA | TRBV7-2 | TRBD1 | TGTGCCAGCAGGAAGGGACAGGGGGTAGGAACAGATACGCAGTATTTT | CASRKGQGVGTDTQYF
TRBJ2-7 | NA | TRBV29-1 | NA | TGCAGCGTCACTGCGGCTGTCTCCTACAATGAGCAGTACTTC | CSVTAAVSYNEQYF